This is a list of T cell receptor beta chains from one sample in a study of blood T cell repertoires in COVID-19. Only in-frame clones appear in the TCRdb table, and some are missing; sequencing was by immunoSEQ multiplex PCR. The sample includes about 330,000 clones, 89% of them seen just once. Sequencing was performed on peripheral blood. Receptors were obtained from a man younger than 35 who had recovered from COVID-19. Each CDR3 is given with its conserved first and last residue. Each record gives: D gene, CDR3 length, V gene, clone size, J gene, CDR3 DNA, CDR3 protein. D genes are given only for firm matches. Rows may omit the clone size; those that give it use once, few, many or a size class.

d_call: TRBD1; cdr3_length: 15; v_call: TRBV5-1; clone_size: .; j_call: TRBJ2-3; cdr3_nt: TGCGCCAGCAGCCCCTGGACAGGGGAGGGAAATACGCAGTATTTT; cdr3_aa: CASSPWTGEGNTQYF
d_call: .; cdr3_length: 15; v_call: TRBV2; clone_size: once; j_call: TRBJ1-6; cdr3_nt: TGTGCCAGCAGTGAAGGCCACGGAGGCAATTCACCCCTCCACTTT; cdr3_aa: CASSEGHGGNSPLHF
d_call: .; cdr3_length: 14; v_call: TRBV19; clone_size: .; j_call: TRBJ1-2; cdr3_nt: TGTGCCAGTAGTATCCAGTCTGCTAACTATGGCTACACCTTC; cdr3_aa: CASSIQSANYGYTF
d_call: TRBD1; cdr3_length: 12; v_call: TRBV6-6; clone_size: .; j_call: TRBJ2-1; cdr3_nt: TGTGCCAGCAATAGAGACAGGGTTGAGCAGTTCTTC; cdr3_aa: CASNRDRVEQFF
d_call: .; cdr3_length: 13; v_call: TRBV7-9; clone_size: .; j_call: TRBJ2-7; cdr3_nt: TGTGCCAGCAGCTTTCGCAGGCGCTACGAGCAGTACTTC; cdr3_aa: CASSFRRRYEQYF
d_call: TRBD1; cdr3_length: 15; v_call: TRBV7-2; clone_size: .; j_call: TRBJ1-1; cdr3_nt: TGTGCCAGCAGCTCCACAGGGGGACCGAACACTGAAGCTTTCTTT; cdr3_aa: CASSSTGGPNTEAFF
d_call: TRBD1; cdr3_length: 15; v_call: TRBV3-1/TRBV3-2; clone_size: .; j_call: TRBJ1-1; cdr3_nt: TGTGCCAGCAGAACATCGACAGGGGTGAACACTGAAGCTTTCTTT; cdr3_aa: CASRTSTGVNTEAFF
d_call: .; cdr3_length: 14; v_call: TRBV3-1/TRBV3-2; clone_size: .; j_call: TRBJ1-1; cdr3_nt: TGTGCCAGCAGCCAAGGTTACAAGAACACTGAAGCTTTCTTT; cdr3_aa: CASSQGYKNTEAFF
d_call: .; cdr3_length: 15; v_call: TRBV7-9; clone_size: .; j_call: TRBJ2-2; cdr3_nt: TGTGCCAGCAGGTTCGGTGTAGATAACGCCGGGGAGCTGTTTTTT; cdr3_aa: CASRFGVDNAGELFF
d_call: TRBD1; cdr3_length: 14; v_call: TRBV5-1; clone_size: .; j_call: TRBJ1-1; cdr3_nt: TGCGCCAGCAGCTCGGGACAGCAACCCCCCGGGGCTTTCTTT; cdr3_aa: CASSSGQQPPGAFF
d_call: TRBD2; cdr3_length: 16; v_call: TRBV30; clone_size: .; j_call: TRBJ2-1; cdr3_nt: TGTGCCTGGAGTACCCAGCGGGAGCTATCTTACAATGAGCAGTTCTTC; cdr3_aa: CAWSTQRELSYNEQFF
d_call: TRBD1; cdr3_length: 14; v_call: TRBV6-5; clone_size: .; j_call: TRBJ2-5; cdr3_nt: TGTGCCAGCAGTTCCGGGACAGCCGAAGAGACCCAGTACTTC; cdr3_aa: CASSSGTAEETQYF
d_call: TRBD2; cdr3_length: 16; v_call: TRBV5-1; clone_size: .; j_call: TRBJ2-7; cdr3_nt: TGCGCCAGCAGCTTGGTGAGGAGCGGGAGATCCAACGAGCAGTACTTC; cdr3_aa: CASSLVRSGRSNEQYF
d_call: TRBD2; cdr3_length: 14; v_call: TRBV7-2; clone_size: .; j_call: TRBJ2-1; cdr3_nt: TGTGCCAGCAGCTTTAGCGGGGGTGACAATGAGCAGTTCTTC; cdr3_aa: CASSFSGGDNEQFF
d_call: .; cdr3_length: 15; v_call: TRBV9; clone_size: .; j_call: TRBJ2-2; cdr3_nt: TGTGCCAGCAGCGTAGATGGGAGGAACACCGGGGAGCTGTTTTTT; cdr3_aa: CASSVDGRNTGELFF
d_call: .; cdr3_length: 13; v_call: TRBV9; clone_size: once; j_call: TRBJ1-6; cdr3_nt: TGTGCCAGCAGCGTCGCGGCATCCGCACCCCTCCACTTT; cdr3_aa: CASSVAASAPLHF
d_call: TRBD2; cdr3_length: 13; v_call: TRBV12-3/TRBV12-4; clone_size: .; j_call: TRBJ2-5; cdr3_nt: TGTGCCAGCAGTTTAAGCGGGAGGGAGACCCAGTACTTC; cdr3_aa: CASSLSGRETQYF
d_call: TRBD1; cdr3_length: 17; v_call: TRBV14; clone_size: .; j_call: TRBJ1-2; cdr3_nt: TGTGCCAGCAGCCGTCAGACAGGGGCTTTCCTATACGGTGGCTACACCTTC; cdr3_aa: CASSRQTGAFLYGGYTF
d_call: TRBD1; cdr3_length: 14; v_call: TRBV6-5; clone_size: .; j_call: TRBJ1-6; cdr3_nt: TGTGCCAGCAGAACCGAGGGACAGTTTTCACCCCTCCACTTT; cdr3_aa: CASRTEGQFSPLHF
d_call: TRBD1; cdr3_length: 16; v_call: TRBV3-1/TRBV3-2; clone_size: .; j_call: TRBJ1-2; cdr3_nt: TGTGCCAGCAGCCAAAACTCGCCCGGGACAGGGCATGGCTACACCTTC; cdr3_aa: CASSQNSPGTGHGYTF
d_call: .; cdr3_length: 15; v_call: TRBV30; clone_size: once; j_call: TRBJ2-2; cdr3_nt: TGTGCCTGGAGTGTGGGGCTAGCGTTCGGCGGGGAGCTGTTTTTT; cdr3_aa: CAWSVGLAFGGELFF
d_call: TRBD2; cdr3_length: 15; v_call: TRBV28; clone_size: .; j_call: TRBJ2-1; cdr3_nt: TGTGCCAGCAGTCTAACTAGCGGGGGAGACTATGAGCAGTTCTTC; cdr3_aa: CASSLTSGGDYEQFF
d_call: TRBD1; cdr3_length: 12; v_call: TRBV7-9; clone_size: once; j_call: TRBJ1-1; cdr3_nt: TGTGCCAGCAGCAGGGGACAGGGGGTAGCTTTCTTT; cdr3_aa: CASSRGQGVAFF
d_call: .; cdr3_length: 15; v_call: TRBV10-3; clone_size: .; j_call: TRBJ1-6; cdr3_nt: TGTGCCATCAGTGAGGTCCGGGGGTTAGGTTCACCCCTCCACTTT; cdr3_aa: CAISEVRGLGSPLHF
d_call: TRBD1; cdr3_length: 17; v_call: TRBV7-9; clone_size: .; j_call: TRBJ2-2; cdr3_nt: TGTGCCAGCACCAAGTTAACAGGGGGCAAGAACACCGGGGAGCTGTTTTTT; cdr3_aa: CASTKLTGGKNTGELFF
d_call: .; cdr3_length: 12; v_call: TRBV5-1; clone_size: .; j_call: TRBJ2-1; cdr3_nt: TGCGCCAGCAGCCCGGGGGGCGGCAGTCAGTTCTTC; cdr3_aa: CASSPGGGSQFF
d_call: .; cdr3_length: 12; v_call: TRBV29-1; clone_size: .; j_call: TRBJ2-7; cdr3_nt: TGCAGCGTTGAGACAGATTATTACGAGCAGTACTTC; cdr3_aa: CSVETDYYEQYF
d_call: TRBD2; cdr3_length: 16; v_call: TRBV6-5; clone_size: .; j_call: TRBJ2-7; cdr3_nt: TGTGCCAGCAGTTATCTCTCTAGCGGGACACCCTACGAGCAGTACTTC; cdr3_aa: CASSYLSSGTPYEQYF
d_call: TRBD1; cdr3_length: 17; v_call: TRBV6-2/TRBV6-3; clone_size: .; j_call: TRBJ1-1; cdr3_nt: TGTGCCAGCAGTTTCCCCCGGACAGGGGGCGCAGACACTGAAGCTTTCTTT; cdr3_aa: CASSFPRTGGADTEAFF
d_call: TRBD1; cdr3_length: 13; v_call: TRBV6-2/TRBV6-3; clone_size: .; j_call: TRBJ1-2; cdr3_nt: TGTGCCAGCAGCCGCACAGGGGACTATGGCTACACCTTC; cdr3_aa: CASSRTGDYGYTF
d_call: TRBD2; cdr3_length: 15; v_call: TRBV19; clone_size: .; j_call: TRBJ2-7; cdr3_nt: TGTGCCACCTCACCTGGGGTAGCGGGTTTCTACGAGCAGTACTTC; cdr3_aa: CATSPGVAGFYEQYF
d_call: TRBD1; cdr3_length: 16; v_call: TRBV19; clone_size: .; j_call: TRBJ2-2; cdr3_nt: TGTGCCAGTAGTATAGCCTTGGGACAGTACACCGGGGAGCTGTTTTTT; cdr3_aa: CASSIALGQYTGELFF
d_call: .; cdr3_length: 17; v_call: TRBV3-1/TRBV3-2; clone_size: .; j_call: TRBJ1-1; cdr3_nt: TGTGCCAGCAGCCAAGACCGAGGGCAGGTAATGGGGGGTGAAGCTTTCTTT; cdr3_aa: CASSQDRGQVMGGEAFF
d_call: TRBD1; cdr3_length: 15; v_call: TRBV19; clone_size: .; j_call: TRBJ1-1; cdr3_nt: TGTGCCAGTAGTATTTTCGGACAGGGGGCTACTGAAGCTTTCTTT; cdr3_aa: CASSIFGQGATEAFF
d_call: TRBD1; cdr3_length: 15; v_call: TRBV19; clone_size: .; j_call: TRBJ2-1; cdr3_nt: TGTGCCAGTAGTCCGAAGACAGGGATCACCAATGAGCAGTTCTTC; cdr3_aa: CASSPKTGITNEQFF
d_call: .; cdr3_length: 14; v_call: TRBV21-1; clone_size: .; j_call: TRBJ2-3; cdr3_nt: TGTGCCAGCAGGGGAGGCCAGCTCACAGATACGCAGTATTTT; cdr3_aa: CASRGGQLTDTQYF
d_call: .; cdr3_length: 14; v_call: TRBV29-1; clone_size: .; j_call: TRBJ2-3; cdr3_nt: TGCAGCGTTGAGGAGGCTAGAAGAACAGATACGCAGTATTTT; cdr3_aa: CSVEEARRTDTQYF